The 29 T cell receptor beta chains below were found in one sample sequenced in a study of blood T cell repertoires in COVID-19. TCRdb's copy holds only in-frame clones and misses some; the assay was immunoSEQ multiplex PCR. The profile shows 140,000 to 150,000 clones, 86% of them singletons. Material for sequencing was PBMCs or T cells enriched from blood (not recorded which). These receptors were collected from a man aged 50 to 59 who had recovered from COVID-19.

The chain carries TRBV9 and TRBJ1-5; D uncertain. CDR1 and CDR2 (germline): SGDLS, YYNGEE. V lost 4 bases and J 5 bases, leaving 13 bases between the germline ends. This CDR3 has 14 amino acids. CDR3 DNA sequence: TGTGCCAGCAGCCCTCAAGTTGCAGATCAGCCCCAGCATTTT. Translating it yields CASSPQVADQPQHF. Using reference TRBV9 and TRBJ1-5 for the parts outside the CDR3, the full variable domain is DSGVTQTPKHLITATGQRVTLRCSPRSGDLSVYWYQQSLDQGLQFLIQYYNGEERAKGNILERFSAQQFPDLHSELNLSSLELGDSALYFCASSPQVADQPQHFGDGTRLSIL.

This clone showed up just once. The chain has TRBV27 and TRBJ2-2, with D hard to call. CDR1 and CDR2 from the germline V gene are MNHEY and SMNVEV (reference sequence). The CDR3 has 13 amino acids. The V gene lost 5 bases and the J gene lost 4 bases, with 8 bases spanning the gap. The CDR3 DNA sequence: TGTGCCAGCAGTCCCTTGAGCACCGGGGAGCTGTTTTTT. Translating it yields CASSPLSTGELFF.

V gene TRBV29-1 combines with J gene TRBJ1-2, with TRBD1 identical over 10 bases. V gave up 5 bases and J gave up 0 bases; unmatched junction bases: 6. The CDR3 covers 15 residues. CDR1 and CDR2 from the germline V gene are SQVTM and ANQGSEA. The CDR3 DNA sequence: TGCAGCGTTAGGGACAGGGGACGAGCTAACTATGGCTACACCTTC. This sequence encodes CSVRDRGRANYGYTF.

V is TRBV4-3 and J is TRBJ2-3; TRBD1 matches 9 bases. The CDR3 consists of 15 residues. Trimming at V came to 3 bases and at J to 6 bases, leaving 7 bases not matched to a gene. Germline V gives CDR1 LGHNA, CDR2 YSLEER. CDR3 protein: CASSQETGGLDTQYF. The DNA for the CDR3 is TGCGCCAGCAGCCAGGAGACAGGGGGTCTTGATACGCAGTATTTT.

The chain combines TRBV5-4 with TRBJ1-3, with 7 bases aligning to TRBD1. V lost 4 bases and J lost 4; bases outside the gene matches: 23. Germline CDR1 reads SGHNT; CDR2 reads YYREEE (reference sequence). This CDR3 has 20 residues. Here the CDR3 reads CASSREILLTGQVSGNTIYF. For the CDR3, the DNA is TGTGCCAGCAGCCGCGAGATCCTCTTGACAGGGCAGGTCTCCGGAAACACCATATATTTT.

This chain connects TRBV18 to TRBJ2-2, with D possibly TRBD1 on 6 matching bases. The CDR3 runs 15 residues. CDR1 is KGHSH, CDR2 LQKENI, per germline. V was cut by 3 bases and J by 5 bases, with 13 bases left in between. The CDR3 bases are TGTGCCAGCTCACCTGGACAGCCCCGAACCGGGGAGCTGTTTTTT. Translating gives CASSPGQPRTGELFF.

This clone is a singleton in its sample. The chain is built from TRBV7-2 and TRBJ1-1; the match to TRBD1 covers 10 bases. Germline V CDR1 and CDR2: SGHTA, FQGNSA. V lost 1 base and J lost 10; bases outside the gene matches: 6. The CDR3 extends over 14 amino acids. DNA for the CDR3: TGTGCCAGCAGCTTAGTAGGGGGACAGGGGACAGCTTTCTTT. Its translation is CASSLVGGQGTAFF.

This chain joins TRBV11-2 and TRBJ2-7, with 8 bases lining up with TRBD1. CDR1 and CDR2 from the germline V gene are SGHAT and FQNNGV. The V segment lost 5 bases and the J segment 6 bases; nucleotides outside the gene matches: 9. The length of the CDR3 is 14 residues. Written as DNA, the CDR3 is TGTGCCAGCAGCCACTACAGGGGGGCCTTCGAGCAGTACGTC. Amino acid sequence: CASSHYRGAFEQYV.

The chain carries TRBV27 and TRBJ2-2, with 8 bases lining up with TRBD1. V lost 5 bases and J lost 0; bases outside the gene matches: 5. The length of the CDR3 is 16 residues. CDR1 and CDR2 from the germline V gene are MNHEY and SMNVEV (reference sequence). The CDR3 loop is CASSSQGQANTGELFF. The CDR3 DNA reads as TGTGCCAGCAGTAGCCAGGGACAGGCGAACACCGGGGAGCTGTTTTTT.

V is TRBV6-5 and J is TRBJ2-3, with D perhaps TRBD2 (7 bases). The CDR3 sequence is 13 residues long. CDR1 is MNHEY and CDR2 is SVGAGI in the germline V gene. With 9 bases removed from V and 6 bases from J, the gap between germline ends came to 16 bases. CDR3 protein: CASGGGGLDTQYF. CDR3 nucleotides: TGTGCCAGTGGTGGCGGGGGCTTGGATACGCAGTATTTT.

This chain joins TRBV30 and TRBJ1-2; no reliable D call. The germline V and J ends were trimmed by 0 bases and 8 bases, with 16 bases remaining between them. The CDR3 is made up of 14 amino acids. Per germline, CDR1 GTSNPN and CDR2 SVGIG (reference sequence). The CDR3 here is CAWSVSLLYGGYTF. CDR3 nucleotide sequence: TGTGCCTGGAGTGTTAGCCTCCTTTATGGGGGCTACACCTTC.

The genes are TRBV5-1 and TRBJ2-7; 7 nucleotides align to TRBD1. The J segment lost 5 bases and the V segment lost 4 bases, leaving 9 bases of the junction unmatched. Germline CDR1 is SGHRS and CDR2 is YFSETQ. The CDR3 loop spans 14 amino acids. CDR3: CASSARQGVNEQYF. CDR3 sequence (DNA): TGCGCCAGCAGCGCCAGACAGGGTGTCAACGAGCAGTACTTC. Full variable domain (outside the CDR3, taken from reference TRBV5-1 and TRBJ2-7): KAGVTQTPRYLIKTRGQQVTLSCSPISGHRSVSWYQQTPGQGLQFLFEYFSETQRNKGNFPGRFSGRQFSNSRSEMNVSTLELGDSALYLCASSARQGVNEQYFGPGTRLTVT.

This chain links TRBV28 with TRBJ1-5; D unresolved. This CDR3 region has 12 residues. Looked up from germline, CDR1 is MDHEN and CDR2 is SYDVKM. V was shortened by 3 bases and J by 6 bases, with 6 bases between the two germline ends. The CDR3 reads CASSFPGQPQHF. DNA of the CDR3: TGTGCCAGCAGTTTTCCCGGTCAGCCCCAGCATTTT.

DNA for the CDR3: TGTGCCAGCAACACCGTAGGCCAGGGCTTTGGAAACACCATATATTTT. Residues: CASNTVGQGFGNTIYF. V and J are TRBV18 and TRBJ1-3; a weak D match, TRBD1 (5 bases). Germline assignment: CDR1 KGHSH and CDR2 LQKENI. This CDR3 is 16 amino acids long. V dropped 8 bases and J dropped 3 bases, with 20 bases sitting between them. Complete variable domain (other parts from reference TRBV18 and TRBJ1-3): NAGVMQNPRHLVRRRGQEARLRCSPMKGHSHVYWYRQLPEEGLKFMVYLQKENIIDESGMPKERFSAEFPKEGPSILRIQQVVRGDSAAYFCASNTVGQGFGNTIYFGEGSWLTVV.

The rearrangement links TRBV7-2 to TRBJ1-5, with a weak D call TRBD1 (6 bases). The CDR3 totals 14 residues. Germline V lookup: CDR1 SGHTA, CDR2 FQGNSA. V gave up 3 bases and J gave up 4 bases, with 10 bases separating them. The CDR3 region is CASSFRQGNQPQHF. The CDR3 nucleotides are TGTGCCAGCAGCTTCCGCCAGGGGAATCAGCCCCAGCATTTT.

The CDR3 protein is CASSQALVNTEAFF. In DNA form, the CDR3 reads TGTGCCAGCAGCCAAGCTTTAGTGAACACTGAAGCTTTCTTT. The chain recombines TRBV4-2 with TRBJ1-1, with D unresolved. This CDR3 has 14 amino acids. V lost 1 base, J lost 0 bases, and 6 bases lay in between. CDR1 and CDR2 (germline): LGHNA, YNFKEQ.

As DNA, the CDR3 is TGCGCCAGCAGCTTGGAACAGGGGGTCATTACGTTCTTC. Its translation: CASSLEQGVITFF. The chain employs TRBV5-1 and TRBJ2-1, with TRBD1 matching over 8 bases. This CDR3 has 13 amino acids. Per germline, CDR1 SGHRS and CDR2 YFSETQ. J was trimmed by 15 bases and V by 0 bases; bases with no gene match: 8.

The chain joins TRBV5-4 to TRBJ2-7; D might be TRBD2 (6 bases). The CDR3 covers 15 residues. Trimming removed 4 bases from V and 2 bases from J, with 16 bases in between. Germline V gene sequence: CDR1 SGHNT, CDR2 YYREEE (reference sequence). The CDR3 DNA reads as TGTGCCAGCAGCCCGGGCGGGGCTCGGGCCTACGAGCAGTACGTC. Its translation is CASSPGGARAYEQYV.

The CDR3: CASSLGQGRLYEQFF. Here the CDR3 DNA reads TGTGCCAGCAGCTTAGGCCAGGGCCGCTTGTATGAGCAGTTCTTC. The rearrangement joins TRBV13 to TRBJ2-1, with D possibly TRBD1 on 5 matching bases. The CDR3 loop spans 15 amino acids. The germline V gene encodes CDR1 PRHDT and CDR2 FYEKMQ (reference sequence). Trimming removed 0 bases from V and 8 bases from J, with 14 bases in between.

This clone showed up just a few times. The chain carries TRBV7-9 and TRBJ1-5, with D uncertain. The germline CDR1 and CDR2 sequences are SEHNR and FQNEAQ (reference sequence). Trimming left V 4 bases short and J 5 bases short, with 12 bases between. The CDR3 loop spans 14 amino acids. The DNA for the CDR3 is TGTGCCAGCAGCTCATCAGGTACTCATCAGCCCCAGCATTTT. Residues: CASSSSGTHQPQHF.

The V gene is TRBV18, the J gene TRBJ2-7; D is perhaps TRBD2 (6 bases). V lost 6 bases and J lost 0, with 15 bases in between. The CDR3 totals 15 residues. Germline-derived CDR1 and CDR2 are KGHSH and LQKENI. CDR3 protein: CASSRPAGSSYEQYF. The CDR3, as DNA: TGTGCCAGCTCCCGTCCCGCCGGGAGCTCCTACGAGCAGTACTTC.

The CDR3 coding sequence is TGTGCCAGCAGCTCCGCAGGGATGGACTATAATTCACCCCTCCACTTT. Its translation is CASSSAGMDYNSPLHF. The J gene is TRBJ1-6, the V gene TRBV5-6; D is possibly TRBD1 (5 bases). CDR3 length: 16 amino acids. Germline lookup yields CDR1 SGHDT and CDR2 YYEEEE. With 3 bases removed from V and 3 bases from J, the gap between germline ends came to 13 bases.

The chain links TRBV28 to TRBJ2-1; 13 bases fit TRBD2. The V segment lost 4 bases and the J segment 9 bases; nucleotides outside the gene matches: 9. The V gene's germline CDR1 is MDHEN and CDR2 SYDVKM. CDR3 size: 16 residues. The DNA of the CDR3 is TGTGCCAGCAGTTCCTCGGGACTAGCGGGATTCGGTGAGCAGTTCTTC. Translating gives CASSSSGLAGFGEQFF.

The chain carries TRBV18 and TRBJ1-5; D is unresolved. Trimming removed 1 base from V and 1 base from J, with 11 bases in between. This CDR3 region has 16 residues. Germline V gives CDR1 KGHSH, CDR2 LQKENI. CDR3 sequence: CASSPLPPESNQPQHF. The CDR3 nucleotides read TGTGCCAGCTCACCACTTCCGCCGGAGAGCAATCAGCCCCAGCATTTT.

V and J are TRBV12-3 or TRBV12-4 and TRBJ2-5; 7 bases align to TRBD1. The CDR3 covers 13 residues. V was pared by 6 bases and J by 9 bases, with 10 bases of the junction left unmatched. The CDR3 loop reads CASRSGQALSQYF. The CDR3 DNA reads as TGTGCCAGCAGGTCAGGACAGGCCTTGTCCCAGTACTTC.

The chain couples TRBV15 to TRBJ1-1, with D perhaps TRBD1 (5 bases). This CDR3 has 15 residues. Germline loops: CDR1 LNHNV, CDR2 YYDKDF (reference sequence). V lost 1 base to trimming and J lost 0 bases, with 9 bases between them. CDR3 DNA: TGTGCCACCAGCAGAGGGCGGGGCCTGAACACTGAAGCTTTCTTT. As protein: CATSRGRGLNTEAFF.

The CDR3 DNA reads TGTGCCAGCTCACCAGCCGGGACAGTAAACGAGCAGTTCTTC. Translated: CASSPAGTVNEQFF. The rearrangement joins TRBV18 to TRBJ2-1; 7 nucleotides agree with TRBD1. V lost 2 bases to trimming and J lost 10 bases; unmatched junction nucleotides: 8. The germline CDR1 and CDR2 sequences are KGHSH and LQKENI. This CDR3 region has 14 residues.

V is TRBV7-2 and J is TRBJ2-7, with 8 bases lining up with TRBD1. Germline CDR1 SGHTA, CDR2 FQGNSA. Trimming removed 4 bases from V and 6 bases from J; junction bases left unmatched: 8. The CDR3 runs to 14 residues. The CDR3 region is CASSSQGAGPEQYF. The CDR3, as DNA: TGTGCCAGCAGCTCCCAGGGGGCAGGCCCCGAGCAGTACTTC.

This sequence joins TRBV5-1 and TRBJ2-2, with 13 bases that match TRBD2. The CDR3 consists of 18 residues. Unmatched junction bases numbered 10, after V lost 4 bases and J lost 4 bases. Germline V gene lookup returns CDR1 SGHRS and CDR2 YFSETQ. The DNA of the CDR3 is TGCGCCAGCAGCCCACCGGGACTAGCGGGATCTGGCACCGGGGAGCTGTTTTTT. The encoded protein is CASSPPGLAGSGTGELFF.